The entry below gives a single T cell receptor beta chain sequence along with its context. Produced via immunoSEQ multiplex PCR; TCRdb's table is partial and in-frame only. Counted here are tens of thousands of clones, approximately 85% occurring once; the ten biggest clones make up roughly 1.8%. The V gene's germline CDR1 is MDHEN and CDR2 SYDVKM. The V gene end was trimmed by 6 bases and the J gene end by 3 bases; junction bases not matched to a gene: 7. The CDR3 is 15 residues long. This sample was included in a study of PD-L1 blockade in urothelial cancer. Study context: At 6 weeks and at 3 weeks (second dose) after treatment start, blood was analyzed.

Sample time point: pretreatment peripheral blood. Each patient contributed between 1 and 8 total time points of blood mononuclear cells, pretreatment and during treatment. This receptor was obtained from a man between 45 and 60 years old with urothelial cancer. The sample here was PBMCs, taken around atezolizumab (anti-PD-L1) treatment. The J gene is TRBJ2-1, the V gene TRBV28, with 8 bases matching TRBD1. The CDR3 bases are TGTGCCAGCAGGCATACCGGGACAGGCTACAATGAGCAGTTCTTC. Translated, it gives CASRHTGTGYNEQFF. The variable domain in full, completed from reference TRBV28 and TRBJ2-1, reads DVKVTQSSRYLVKRTGEKVFLECVQDMDHENMFWYRQDPGLGLRLIYFSYDVKMKEKGDIPEGYSVSREKKERFSLILESASTNQTSMYLCASRHTGTGYNEQFFGPGTRLTVL.